These T cell receptor beta chains were read from a single sample in a study of OX40 agonist ivuxolimab in advanced cancers. TCRdb's table, derived via immunoSEQ multiplex PCR, lists solely in-frame clones and lacks some. The sample shows about 160,000 clones, under 95% of them seen only once. Sample: CD4+ or CD8+ T cells sorted from blood, taken in a trial of the OX40 agonist ivuxolimab. These receptors were obtained from an adult with an advanced solid tumor such as melanoma, head and neck, liver or kidney cancer. Both conserved end residues are part of each CDR3. D genes are given only for firm matches. Clone size is not always given. Where it is, it says once, few, many or a class for expanded clones.

D: .; length: 13; V: TRBV5-4; size: once; J: TRBJ2-3; CDR3: CASSFQGADTQYF; DNA: TGTGCCAGCAGCTTCCAGGGAGCGGATACGCAGTATTTT
D: .; length: 16; V: TRBV15; size: .; J: TRBJ2-7; CDR3: CATSSGISIKIYEQYF; DNA: TGTGCCACCAGCTCAGGGATTTCAATCAAAATTTACGAGCAGTACTTC
D: TRBD2; length: 14; V: TRBV10-1; size: .; J: TRBJ2-1; CDR3: CASSESGLAPEQFF; DNA: TGCGCCAGCAGTGAGTCGGGACTAGCGCCAGAGCAGTTCTTC
D: .; length: 14; V: TRBV13; size: .; J: TRBJ1-3; CDR3: CASSPWGAGNTIYF; DNA: TGTGCCAGCAGCCCCTGGGGGGCTGGAAACACCATATATTTT
D: .; length: 15; V: TRBV7-7; size: .; J: TRBJ2-1; CDR3: CASSLGPARNNEQFF; DNA: TGTGCCAGCAGCTTAGGGCCGGCTAGGAACAATGAGCAGTTCTTC
D: TRBD1; length: 17; V: TRBV4-2; size: .; J: TRBJ1-1; CDR3: CASSQVAGGVRNTEAFF; DNA: TGTGCCAGCAGCCAAGTGGCAGGGGGCGTTCGGAACACTGAAGCTTTCTTT
D: .; length: 15; V: TRBV7-9; size: .; J: TRBJ2-5; CDR3: CASSLSDRKEETQYF; DNA: TGTGCCAGCAGCTTAAGCGACAGAAAGGAAGAGACCCAGTACTTC
D: TRBD2; length: 19; V: TRBV7-2; size: .; J: TRBJ2-1; CDR3: CASSSTLGLAGVSYNEQFF; DNA: TGTGCCAGCAGCTCCACCCTGGGACTAGCGGGGGTCTCCTACAATGAGCAGTTCTTC
D: .; length: 14; V: TRBV6-6; size: .; J: TRBJ1-2; CDR3: CASARGLGNYGYTF; DNA: TGTGCCAGCGCAAGAGGGTTAGGTAACTATGGCTACACCTTC
D: .; length: 13; V: TRBV6-5; size: .; J: TRBJ1-1; CDR3: CASSRQVGTEAFF; DNA: TGTGCCAGCAGCCGGCAGGTCGGAACTGAAGCTTTCTTT
D: .; length: 16; V: TRBV7-2; size: .; J: TRBJ2-7; CDR3: CASSPRRTLKSYEQYF; DNA: TGTGCCAGCAGCCCGAGACGGACGCTGAAATCCTACGAGCAGTACTTC
D: .; length: 11; V: TRBV29-1; size: .; J: TRBJ2-7; CDR3: CSVAITYEQYF; DNA: TGCAGCGTTGCTATCACCTACGAGCAGTACTTC
D: .; length: 16; V: TRBV5-4; size: .; J: TRBJ1-1; CDR3: CASSSRRGGAVAEAFF; DNA: TGTGCCAGCAGCTCCCGGCGTGGGGGCGCAGTGGCTGAAGCTTTCTTT
D: .; length: 15; V: TRBV21-1; size: .; J: TRBJ2-3; CDR3: CASSKEGGGTDTQYF; DNA: TGTGCCAGCAGCAAAGAAGGCGGGGGCACAGATACGCAGTATTTT
D: .; length: 15; V: TRBV4-1; size: .; J: TRBJ1-4; CDR3: CASSQAGRASEKLFF; DNA: TGCGCCAGCAGCCAAGCCGGCAGGGCGAGTGAAAAACTGTTTTTT
D: .; length: 14; V: TRBV19; size: .; J: TRBJ2-3; CDR3: CASSMPSGTDTQYF; DNA: TGTGCCAGTAGTATGCCTAGCGGCACAGATACGCAGTATTTT
D: .; length: 13; V: TRBV11-3; size: .; J: TRBJ2-7; CDR3: CASSFADTYEQYF; DNA: TGTGCCAGCAGCTTTGCTGATACCTACGAGCAGTACTTC
D: .; length: 14; V: TRBV5-4; size: .; J: TRBJ1-3; CDR3: CASSLGGTGNTIYF; DNA: TGTGCCAGCAGCTTGGGGGGGACTGGAAACACCATATATTTT
D: .; length: 16; V: TRBV5-1; size: .; J: TRBJ2-3; CDR3: CASSLMGPISTDTQYF; DNA: TGCGCCAGCAGCTTGATGGGACCGATCAGCACAGATACGCAGTATTTT
D: .; length: 18; V: TRBV18; size: .; J: TRBJ1-6; CDR3: CASSREQQESSYNSPLHF; DNA: TGTGCCAGCTCACGAGAACAGCAGGAAAGCTCCTATAATTCACCCCTCCACTTT
D: .; length: 16; V: TRBV27; size: .; J: TRBJ1-3; CDR3: CASSLEGAGRGNTIYF; DNA: TGTGCCAGCAGTTTAGAAGGCGCAGGGAGGGGGAACACCATATATTTT
D: TRBD2; length: 18; V: TRBV28; size: .; J: TRBJ2-7; CDR3: CASSFRSSGRWGIVEQYF; DNA: TGTGCCAGCAGTTTTCGGTCTAGCGGGAGGTGGGGCATCGTCGAGCAGTACTTC
D: .; length: 17; V: TRBV5-1; size: few; J: TRBJ2-1; CDR3: CASSPPLVDFSYNEQFF; DNA: TGCGCCAGCAGCCCTCCCCTGGTTGACTTTTCCTACAATGAGCAGTTCTTC
D: .; length: 14; V: TRBV27; size: .; J: TRBJ1-1; CDR3: CASSSWGAVTEAFF; DNA: TGTGCCAGCAGTTCTTGGGGGGCAGTCACTGAAGCTTTCTTT
D: .; length: 15; V: TRBV6-5; size: .; J: TRBJ1-1; CDR3: CASSPLIPGSTEAFF; DNA: TGTGCCAGCAGTCCCCTAATACCAGGGAGCACTGAAGCTTTCTTT
D: .; length: 15; V: TRBV11-3; size: .; J: TRBJ1-1; CDR3: CASSLDSGLDTEAFF; DNA: TGTGCCAGCAGCTTAGATTCCGGGCTGGACACTGAAGCTTTCTTT
D: .; length: 15; V: TRBV18; size: .; J: TRBJ1-1; CDR3: CASSPFPGRDTEAFF; DNA: TGTGCCAGCTCACCCTTTCCGGGTAGGGACACTGAAGCTTTCTTT
D: .; length: 14; V: TRBV5-1; size: .; J: TRBJ2-5; CDR3: CASHLGGGEETQYF; DNA: TGCGCCAGCCACCTAGGGGGGGGAGAGGAGACCCAGTACTTC
D: .; length: 14; V: TRBV6-5; size: .; J: TRBJ2-7; CDR3: CASSYLVGGYEQYF; DNA: TGTGCCAGCAGTTATTTGGTGGGCGGCTACGAGCAGTACTTC
D: TRBD1; length: 16; V: TRBV7-8; size: .; J: TRBJ1-1; CDR3: CASSLRGDRSNTEAFF; DNA: TGTGCCAGCAGCTTAAGGGGGGACAGATCGAACACTGAAGCTTTCTTT
D: TRBD1; length: 15; V: TRBV19; size: .; J: TRBJ1-4; CDR3: CASSIEGQGWEKLFF; DNA: TGTGCCAGTAGTATAGAGGGACAGGGATGGGAAAAACTGTTTTTT
D: TRBD1; length: 15; V: TRBV28; size: .; J: TRBJ1-2; CDR3: CASSLTGGQNYGYTF; DNA: TGTGCCAGCAGTCTGACAGGGGGCCAGAACTATGGCTACACCTTC
D: .; length: 15; V: TRBV18; size: .; J: TRBJ1-4; CDR3: CASSPQTATNEKLFF; DNA: TGTGCCAGCTCACCGCAGACAGCTACTAATGAAAAACTGTTTTTT